Following are 18 T cell receptor beta chains from one sample sequenced in a study of control samples from healthy donors and cancer patients. The repertoire was sequenced with immunoSEQ multiplex PCR; TCRdb's copy has only in-frame clones and lacks some. The profile shows some 150,000 clones, less than 95% of them singletons. Material: PBMCs. The receptors originated from a man between 60 and 75 years old with colorectal cancer.

The V and J genes are TRBV4-1 and TRBJ2-7, with D possibly matching TRBD1 (6 bases). V lost 3 bases and J 3 bases, leaving 12 bases between the germline ends. The length of the CDR3 is 14 residues. The germline V gene has CDR1 MGHRA and CDR2 YSYEKL. CDR3 bases: TGCGCCAGCAGCCAGGTTGGACAGTTCTACGAGCAGTACTTC. The encoded protein is CASSQVGQFYEQYF.

As concerns this clone: This same CDR3 is encoded by further DNA sequences in the sample. The V and J genes are TRBV12-3 or TRBV12-4 and TRBJ1-6; D remains unclear. V was clipped by 0 bases and J by 11 bases, with 5 bases between them. This CDR3 comprises 12 residues. CDR3 residues: CASSLAGTPLHF. The CDR3 nucleotides read TGTGCCAGCAGTTTAGCAGGGACACCCCTCCACTTT.

V is TRBV6-5 and J is TRBJ2-3, with 8 bases that match TRBD1. This CDR3 comprises 14 residues. Per germline, CDR1 MNHEY and CDR2 SVGAGI. V lost 5 bases, J lost 9 bases, and 10 bases stayed unmatched. The CDR3 coding sequence is TGTGCCAGCAGTACGGACAGGGTGAGTGCGACGCAGTATTTT. Amino acids: CASSTDRVSATQYF.

The rearrangement joins TRBV3-1 (or the pseudogene TRBV3-2) to TRBJ2-5; weak D call: TRBD2 (5 bases). CDR3 length: 13 residues. CDR1 is LGHDT and CDR2 is YNNKEL in the germline V gene (reference sequence). Trimming removed 1 base at V and 7 bases at J, with 10 bases between. Here the CDR3 reads CASSQGVAGTQYF. CDR3 DNA: TGTGCCAGCAGCCAAGGGGTGGCGGGGACCCAGTACTTC.

The chain's CDR3 is CASSYAGDIQYF. As DNA, the CDR3 is TGTGCCAGCAGTTACGCGGGGGACATTCAGTACTTC. The chain employs TRBV6-2 or TRBV6-3 and TRBJ2-4; TRBD2 matches 7 bases. Germline V gives CDR1 MNHEY, CDR2 SVGEGT. V dropped 2 bases and J dropped 8; count of bases not matched to a gene: 0. This CDR3 spans 12 amino acids.

CDR3 residues: CAWRPLGRDVHF. CDR3 sequence (DNA): TGTGCCTGGAGACCGCTGGGGAGGGACGTCCACTTT. The rearrangement joins TRBV30 to TRBJ1-6; TRBD1 is a possible D gene (5 bases). The length of the CDR3 is 12 residues. V dropped 3 bases and J dropped 17 bases, with 17 bases sitting between them. Germline CDR1 is GTSNPN and CDR2 is SVGIG (reference sequence). The variable domain in full, with the rest retrieved from reference TRBV30 and TRBJ1-6, is SQTIHQWPATLVQPVGSPLSLECTVEGTSNPNLYWYRQAAGRGLQLLFYSVGIGQISSEVPQNLSASRPQDRQFILSSKKLLLSDSGFYLCAWRPLGRDVHFGNGTRLTVT.

The CDR3 region is CASSYSSGQRNYGYTF. The CDR3 nucleotides are TGTGCCAGTAGTTACTCCTCGGGACAGAGGAACTATGGCTACACCTTC. The rearrangement links TRBV19 to TRBJ1-2; 7 nucleotides align to TRBD1. Germline CDR1 is LNHDA and CDR2 is SQIVND (reference sequence). The J segment lost 2 bases and the V segment lost 5 bases, leaving 11 bases of the junction unmatched. The CDR3 is 16 residues long.

The rearrangement uses TRBV30 and TRBJ2-7, with D perhaps TRBD2 (6 bases). CDR3 size: 13 residues. Germline CDR1 reads GTSNPN; CDR2 reads SVGIG (reference sequence). V dropped 0 bases and J dropped 5 bases, with 11 bases sitting between them. The CDR3 region is CAWSVLGRNEQYF. The CDR3, as DNA: TGTGCCTGGAGTGTACTAGGGAGGAACGAGCAGTACTTC.

The chain couples TRBV7-2 to TRBJ1-3, with D uncertain. V shed 1 base and J shed 4 bases, with 11 bases lying between them. Germline CDR1 SGHTA, CDR2 FQGNSA. The CDR3 consists of 15 residues. The CDR3: CASSLVSSLGNTIYF. DNA of the CDR3: TGTGCCAGCAGCTTAGTCTCCAGCCTGGGAAACACCATATATTTT.

Details on this clone: This CDR3 is also generated by other DNA sequences in the sample. V gene TRBV18 combines with J gene TRBJ2-5; TRBD2 is a possible D gene (5 bases). The CDR3 has 14 residues. Trimming cost V 3 bases and J 1 base, with 9 bases left between them. The germline CDR1 and CDR2 sequences are KGHSH and LQKENI. The CDR3 loop is CASSPRDSQETQYF. The CDR3 region has the DNA TGTGCCAGCTCACCGAGGGATAGCCAAGAGACCCAGTACTTC.

DNA for the CDR3: TGTGCCAGCAGCTTGGTGGGGGGAACTAATGAAAAACTGTTTTTT. Its translation is CASSLVGGTNEKLFF. The rearrangement uses TRBV7-2 and TRBJ1-4; possibly TRBD1 for D (5 bases). The length of the CDR3 is 15 residues. CDR1 SGHTA and CDR2 FQGNSA come from the germline V gene. V was cut by 3 bases and J by 1 base, with 9 bases left in between.

This clone was detected once. The genes are TRBV2 and TRBJ1-5; D is ambiguous. V lost 0 bases and J 0 bases, leaving 6 bases between the germline ends. Per germline, CDR1 SNHLY and CDR2 FYNNEI. The length of the CDR3 is 15 residues. The chain's CDR3 is CASSEASNSNQPQHF. In DNA, the CDR3 is TGTGCCAGCAGTGAAGCGTCTAATAGCAATCAGCCCCAGCATTTT.

The V gene is TRBV5-1, the J gene TRBJ2-1; TRBD1 is a possible D gene (6 bases). Trimming stripped 2 bases from V and 7 bases from J, with 10 bases between. Per the germline V gene, CDR1 is SGHRS and CDR2 is YFSETQ. CDR3 length: 13 amino acids. The CDR3 DNA reads TGCGCCAGCAGCTTACAGGGAAGTAATGAGCAGTTCTTC. Its translation is CASSLQGSNEQFF.

The chain combines TRBV10-3 with TRBJ2-1; weak D call: TRBD1 (6 bases). Trimming stripped 5 bases from V and 4 bases from J, with 15 bases between. The CDR3 spans 15 residues. Germline V CDR1 and CDR2: ENHRY, SYGVKD. CDR3 amino acids: CAISKTDSAYNEQFF. CDR3 coding DNA: TGTGCCATCAGTAAAACGGACAGCGCTTACAATGAGCAGTTCTTC.

The chain recombines TRBV11-2 with TRBJ1-6; D unclear. Germline values: CDR1 SGHAT, CDR2 FQNNGV. The CDR3 loop spans 15 amino acids. Trimming removed 1 base at V and 4 bases at J, with 8 bases between. DNA for the CDR3: TGTGCCAGCAGCTTAGTTTCGGGGTATAATTCACCCCTCCACTTT. As protein: CASSLVSGYNSPLHF.

The chain carries TRBV6-5 and TRBJ1-5; D gene uncertain. The CDR3 contains 16 residues. The V gene lost 0 bases and the J gene lost 0 bases, with 9 bases spanning the gap. CDR1 is MNHEY, CDR2 SVGAGI, per germline. CDR3 nucleotide sequence: TGTGCCAGCAGTTACTCGAGGCCCACTAGCAATCAGCCCCAGCATTTT. Its translation is CASSYSRPTSNQPQHF.

The chain uses TRBV18 and TRBJ2-2; no clear D gene. The V end lost 3 bases, the J end lost 2 bases, and 7 bases lay between the germline ends. The germline V gene has CDR1 KGHSH and CDR2 LQKENI. The CDR3 extends over 14 amino acids. The CDR3 sequence: CASSPSRNTGELFF. CDR3 DNA: TGTGCCAGCTCACCTAGCCGAAACACCGGGGAGCTGTTTTTT.

The chain is built from TRBV5-1 and TRBJ2-2; TRBD2 is a possible D gene (5 bases). The CDR3 extends over 15 amino acids. CDR1 and CDR2 from the germline V gene are SGHRS and YFSETQ. The ends were cut back, 5 bases at V and 1 base at J, with 12 bases in the middle. DNA of the CDR3: TGCGCCAGCAGACCGGAAGGGAGGAACACCGGGGAGCTGTTTTTT. The encoded protein is CASRPEGRNTGELFF. The full variable domain, rest sourced from reference TRBV5-1 and TRBJ2-2, is KAGVTQTPRYLIKTRGQQVTLSCSPISGHRSVSWYQQTPGQGLQFLFEYFSETQRNKGNFPGRFSGRQFSNSRSEMNVSTLELGDSALYLCASRPEGRNTGELFFGEGSRLTVL.